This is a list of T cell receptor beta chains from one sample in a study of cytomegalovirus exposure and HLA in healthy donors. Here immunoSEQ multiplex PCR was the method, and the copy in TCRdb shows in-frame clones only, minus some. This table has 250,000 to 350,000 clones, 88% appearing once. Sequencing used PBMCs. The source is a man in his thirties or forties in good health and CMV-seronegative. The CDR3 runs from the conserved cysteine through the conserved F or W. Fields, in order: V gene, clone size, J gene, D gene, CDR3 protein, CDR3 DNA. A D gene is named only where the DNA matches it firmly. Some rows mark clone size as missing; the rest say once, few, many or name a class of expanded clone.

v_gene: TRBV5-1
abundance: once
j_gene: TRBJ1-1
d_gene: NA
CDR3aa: CASSLETYPPEAFF
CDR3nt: TGCGCCAGCAGCTTGGAGACATACCCACCTGAAGCTTTCTTT

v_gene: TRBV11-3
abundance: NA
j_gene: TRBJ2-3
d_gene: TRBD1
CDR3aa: CASSPGTGTRTDTQYF
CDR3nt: TGTGCCAGCAGCCCTGGGACAGGGACCCGGACAGATACGCAGTATTTT

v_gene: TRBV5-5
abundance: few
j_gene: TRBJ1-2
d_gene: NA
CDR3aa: CASSLESRAFYGYTF
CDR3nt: TGTGCCAGCAGCTTGGAAAGCAGGGCCTTCTATGGCTACACCTTC

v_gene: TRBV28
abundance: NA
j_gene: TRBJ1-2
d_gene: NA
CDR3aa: CASSSGGYDGYTF
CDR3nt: TGTGCCAGCAGTTCTGGCGGATACGATGGCTACACCTTC

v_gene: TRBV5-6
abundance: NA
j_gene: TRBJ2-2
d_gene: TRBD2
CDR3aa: CASSFERGAGELFF
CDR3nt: TGTGCCAGCAGCTTCGAGCGGGGGGCCGGGGAGCTGTTTTTT

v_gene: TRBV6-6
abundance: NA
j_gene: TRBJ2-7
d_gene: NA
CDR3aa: CASRREATYEQYF
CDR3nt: TGTGCCAGCAGGAGGGAGGCAACCTACGAGCAGTACTTC

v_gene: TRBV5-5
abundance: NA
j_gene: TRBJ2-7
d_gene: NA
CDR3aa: CASSFQGISYEQYF
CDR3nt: TGTGCCAGCAGCTTCCAGGGGATTTCCTACGAGCAGTACTTC

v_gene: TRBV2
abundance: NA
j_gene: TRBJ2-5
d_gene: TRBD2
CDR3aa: CASSEGLALQETQYF
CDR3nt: TGTGCCAGCAGTGAGGGACTAGCGCTCCAAGAGACCCAGTACTTC

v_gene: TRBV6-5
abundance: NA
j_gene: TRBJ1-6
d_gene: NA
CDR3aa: CVSSPLENSPLHF
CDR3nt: TGTGTCAGCAGTCCGCTAGAAAATTCACCCCTCCACTTT

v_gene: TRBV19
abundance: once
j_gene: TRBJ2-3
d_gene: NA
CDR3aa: CASSIDRGALTDTQYF
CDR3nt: TGTGCCAGTAGTATAGATCGGGGGGCCCTCACAGATACGCAGTATTTT

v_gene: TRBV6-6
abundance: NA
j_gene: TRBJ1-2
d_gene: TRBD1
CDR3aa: CASSYLTGGSYGYTF
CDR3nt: TGTGCCAGCAGTTACTTGACAGGGGGCAGCTATGGCTACACCTTC

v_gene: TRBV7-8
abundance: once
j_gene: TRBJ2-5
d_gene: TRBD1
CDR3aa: CASSSDGQDPQETQYF
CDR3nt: TGTGCCAGCAGCTCCGATGGACAGGACCCCCAAGAGACCCAGTACTTC

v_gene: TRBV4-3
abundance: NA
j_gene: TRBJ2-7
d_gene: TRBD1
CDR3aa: CASSQDRGTGSWEQYF
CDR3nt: TGCGCCAGCAGCCAAGATAGGGGGACAGGGTCGTGGGAGCAGTACTTC

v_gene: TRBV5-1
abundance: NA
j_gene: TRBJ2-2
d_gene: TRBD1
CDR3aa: CASSLGQGQTNTGELFF
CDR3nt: TGCGCCAGCAGCTTGGGACAGGGCCAAACGAACACCGGGGAGCTGTTTTTT

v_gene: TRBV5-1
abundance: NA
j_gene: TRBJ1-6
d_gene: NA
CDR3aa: CASSLGQSVANSPLHF
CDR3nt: TGCGCCAGCAGCTTAGGACAGTCCGTCGCAAATTCACCCCTCCACTTT

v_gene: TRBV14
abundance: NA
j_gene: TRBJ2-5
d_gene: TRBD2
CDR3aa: CASSASGGPETQYF
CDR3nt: TGTGCCAGCAGCGCAAGCGGGGGGCCAGAGACCCAGTACTTC

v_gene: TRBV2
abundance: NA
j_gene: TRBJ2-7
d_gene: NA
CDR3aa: CASTDSYYEQYF
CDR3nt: TGTGCCAGCACCGACAGTTACTACGAGCAGTACTTC

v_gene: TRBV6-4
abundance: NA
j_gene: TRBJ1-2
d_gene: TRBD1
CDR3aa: CASSTRDRAVINYGYTF
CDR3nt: TGTGCCAGCAGTACCCGGGACAGGGCCGTTATTAACTATGGCTACACCTTC

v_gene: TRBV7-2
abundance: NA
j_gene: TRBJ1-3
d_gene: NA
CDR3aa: CASSPAGRNTIYF
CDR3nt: TGTGCCAGCAGCCCAGCGGGGCGAAACACCATATATTTT

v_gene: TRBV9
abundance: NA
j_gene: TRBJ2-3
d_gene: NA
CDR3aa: CASSVVPGTDTQYF
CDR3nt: TGTGCCAGCAGCGTAGTTCCCGGGACAGATACGCAGTATTTT

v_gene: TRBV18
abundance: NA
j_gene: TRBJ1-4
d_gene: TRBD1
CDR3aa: CASSPDRDRGNLNEKLFF
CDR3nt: TGTGCCAGCTCACCTGACCGGGACAGAGGAAACCTTAATGAAAAACTGTTTTTT

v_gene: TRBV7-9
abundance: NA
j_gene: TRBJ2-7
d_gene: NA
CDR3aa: CASSLGGTLYEQYF
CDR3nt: TGTGCCAGCAGCTTAGGGGGGACACTCTACGAGCAGTACTTC

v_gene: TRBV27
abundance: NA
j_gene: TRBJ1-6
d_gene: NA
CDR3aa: CASSSQTYNSPLHF
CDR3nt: TGTGCCAGCAGTTCCCAAACCTATAATTCACCCCTCCACTTT

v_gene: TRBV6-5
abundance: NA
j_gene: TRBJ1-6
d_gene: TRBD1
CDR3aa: CASRDRGSYNSPLHF
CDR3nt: TGTGCCAGCAGGGACAGGGGCTCCTATAATTCACCCCTCCACTTT

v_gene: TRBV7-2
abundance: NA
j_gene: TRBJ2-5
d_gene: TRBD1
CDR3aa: CASSKTGRETQYF
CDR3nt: TGTGCCAGCAGCAAGACAGGGCGAGAGACCCAGTACTTC

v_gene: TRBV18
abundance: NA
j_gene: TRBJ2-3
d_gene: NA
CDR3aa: CASSQAGITDTQYF
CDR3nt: TGTGCCAGCTCACAGGCAGGTATCACAGATACGCAGTATTTT

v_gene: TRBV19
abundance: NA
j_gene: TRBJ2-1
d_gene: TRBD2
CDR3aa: CASSIAGGRNEQFF
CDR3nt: TGTGCCAGTAGTATAGCGGGGGGGCGAAATGAGCAGTTCTTC

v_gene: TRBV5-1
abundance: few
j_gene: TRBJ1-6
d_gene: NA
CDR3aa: CASSSDNSPLHF
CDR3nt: TGCGCCAGCAGCTCGGATAATTCACCCCTCCACTTT

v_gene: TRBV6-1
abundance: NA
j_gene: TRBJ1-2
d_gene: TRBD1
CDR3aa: CASRKPGQGVGYTF
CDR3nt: TGTGCCAGCAGAAAACCGGGACAGGGAGTTGGCTACACCTTC

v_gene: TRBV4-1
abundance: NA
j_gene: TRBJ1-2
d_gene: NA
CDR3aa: CASSDEPGYGYTF
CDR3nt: TGCGCCAGCAGCGACGAACCGGGGTATGGCTACACCTTC

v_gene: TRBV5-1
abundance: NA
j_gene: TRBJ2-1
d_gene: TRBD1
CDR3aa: CASSPGTGIPNSYNEQFF
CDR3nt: TGCGCCAGCAGTCCCGGGACAGGGATTCCGAACTCCTACAATGAGCAGTTCTTC

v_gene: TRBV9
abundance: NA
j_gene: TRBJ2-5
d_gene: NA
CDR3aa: CASSVALGGARETQYF
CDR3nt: TGTGCCAGCAGCGTGGCACTGGGGGGGGCGAGGGAGACCCAGTACTTC

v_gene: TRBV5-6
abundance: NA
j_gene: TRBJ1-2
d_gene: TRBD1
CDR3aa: CASSLAGTEDYGYTF
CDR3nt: TGTGCCAGCAGCTTGGCCGGGACAGAAGACTATGGCTACACCTTC

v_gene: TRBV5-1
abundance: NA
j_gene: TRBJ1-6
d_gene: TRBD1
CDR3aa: CASSLGQGLGSPLHF
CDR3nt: TGCGCCAGCAGCCTAGGACAGGGCCTAGGTTCACCCCTCCACTTT

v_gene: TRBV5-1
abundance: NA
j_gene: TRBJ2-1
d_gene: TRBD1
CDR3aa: CASSLVQGASYNEQFF
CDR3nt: TGCGCCAGCAGCTTGGTACAGGGGGCATCCTACAATGAGCAGTTCTTC

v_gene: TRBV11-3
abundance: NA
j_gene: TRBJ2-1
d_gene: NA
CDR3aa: CASSPRGSGNEQFF
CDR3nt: TGTGCCAGCAGCCCGCGGGGCTCCGGGAATGAGCAGTTCTTC

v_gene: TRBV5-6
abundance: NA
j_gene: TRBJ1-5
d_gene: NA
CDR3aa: CASSLTWQDNQPQHF
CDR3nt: TGTGCCAGCAGCCTGACCTGGCAGGACAATCAGCCCCAGCATTTT

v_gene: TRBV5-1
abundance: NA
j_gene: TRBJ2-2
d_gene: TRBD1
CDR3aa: CASSKSTGANTGELFF
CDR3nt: TGCGCCAGCAGCAAATCCACAGGGGCAAACACCGGGGAGCTGTTTTTT

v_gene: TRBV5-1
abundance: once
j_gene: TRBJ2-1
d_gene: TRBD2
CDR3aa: CASSPSSGESLFF
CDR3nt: TGCGCCAGCAGCCCGAGTAGCGGGGAGAGTCTGTTCTTC

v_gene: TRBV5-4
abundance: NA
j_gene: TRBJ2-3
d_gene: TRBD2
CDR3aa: CASSPRGGHTDTQYF
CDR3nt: TGTGCCAGCAGCCCGCGGGGGGGCCATACAGATACGCAGTATTTT

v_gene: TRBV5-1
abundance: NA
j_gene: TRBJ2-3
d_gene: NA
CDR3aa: CASSSLGDTQYF
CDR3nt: TGCGCCAGCAGCTCCCTCGGAGATACGCAGTATTTT

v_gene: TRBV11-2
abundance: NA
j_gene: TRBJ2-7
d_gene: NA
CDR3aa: CASSFPTYWQGEAEQYF
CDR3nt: TGTGCCAGCAGCTTCCCTACTTACTGGCAGGGGGAGGCCGAGCAGTACTTC